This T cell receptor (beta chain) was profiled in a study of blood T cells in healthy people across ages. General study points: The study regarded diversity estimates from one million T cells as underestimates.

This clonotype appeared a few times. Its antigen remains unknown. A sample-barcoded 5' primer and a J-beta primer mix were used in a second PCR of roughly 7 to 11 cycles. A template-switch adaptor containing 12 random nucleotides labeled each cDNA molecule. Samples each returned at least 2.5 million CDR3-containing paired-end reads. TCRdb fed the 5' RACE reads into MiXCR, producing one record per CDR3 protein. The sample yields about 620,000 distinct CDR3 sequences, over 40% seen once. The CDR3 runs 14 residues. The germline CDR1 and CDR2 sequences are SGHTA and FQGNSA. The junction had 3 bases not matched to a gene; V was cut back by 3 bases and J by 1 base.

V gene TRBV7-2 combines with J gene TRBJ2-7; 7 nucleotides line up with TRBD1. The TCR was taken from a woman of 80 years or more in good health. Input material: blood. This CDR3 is CASSFRDSSYEQYF. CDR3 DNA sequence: TGTGCCAGCAGCTTCCGGGACAGTTCCTACGAGCAGTACTTC.